One and the same sample provided the 17 T cell receptor beta chains below, sequenced in a study of long-term antiretroviral therapy in people with HIV. It was version v3.0 of the immunoSEQ assay that was run at survey level. Clones were read by immunoSEQ multiplex PCR, and TCRdb kept only the in-frame ones, dropping some. The data hold some 26,000 clones, with 76% observed a single time. The sequencing here drew on unsorted PBMCs, taken 1.1 years before starting antiretroviral therapy. Receptors originate from a woman aged 40-49 years with HIV.

The chain uses TRBV10-3 and TRBJ2-2, with a weak D call TRBD2 (6 bases). V was trimmed by 0 bases and J by 2 bases, leaving 7 bases between them. The CDR3 runs to 15 residues. CDR1 is ENHRY, CDR2 SYGVKD, per germline. Here the CDR3 reads CAISESGTNTGELFF. In nucleotides, the CDR3 is TGTGCCATCAGTGAGTCCGGGACTAACACCGGGGAGCTGTTTTTT.

This clone is labeled large. The DNA for the CDR3 is TGCGCCAGCAGTGACAGTAATACCTACGAGCAGTACTTC. As protein: CASSDSNTYEQYF. V is TRBV10-1 and J is TRBJ2-7, with no clear D. Germline CDR1 and CDR2: WNHNN and SYGVQD (reference sequence). V dropped 3 bases and J dropped 2 bases, with 8 bases sitting between them. The CDR3 contains 13 residues.

The J gene is TRBJ2-3, the V gene TRBV5-1, with 10 nucleotides matching TRBD2. Germline V gene sequence: CDR1 SGHRS, CDR2 YFSETQ. V dropped 1 base and J dropped 3; count of bases not matched to a gene: 2. This CDR3 spans 15 amino acids. CDR3 residues: CASSLTSGITDTQYF. CDR3 sequence (DNA): TGCGCCAGCAGCTTGACTAGCGGGATAACAGATACGCAGTATTTT.

This chain joins TRBV4-3 and TRBJ2-3; D possibly corresponds to TRBD2 (6 bases). The CDR3 is 16 residues long. Germline CDR1 reads LGHNA; CDR2 reads YSLEER. Trimming shortened V by 0 bases and J by 7 bases, and 17 bases separated the two germline ends. CDR3 residues: CASSQDWRAVGNTQYF. The CDR3 nucleotides read TGCGCCAGCAGCCAAGATTGGAGGGCGGTGGGGAATACGCAGTATTTT.

There are a few counts of this clone. The chain combines TRBV19 with TRBJ1-2; no firm D call. V was shortened by 3 bases and J by 10 bases, with 12 bases between the two germline ends. The CDR3 extends over 12 amino acids. Per the germline V gene, CDR1 is LNHDA and CDR2 is SQIVND (reference sequence). The CDR3, as DNA: TGTGCCAGTAGTATGGAGGGCATTTCCTACACCTTC. This codes for CASSMEGISYTF.

This clone was seen a single time. The J gene is TRBJ2-7, the V gene TRBV11-1, with no clear D. Germline lookup yields CDR1 SGHAT and CDR2 FQDESV (reference sequence). This CDR3 comprises 15 residues. The V gene lost 8 bases and the J gene lost 3 bases, with 20 bases spanning the gap. The CDR3 coding sequence is TGTGCCAGCGGGTTTTCGGGCGAGCCATACTACGAGCAGTACTTC. The encoded protein is CASGFSGEPYYEQYF.

J is TRBJ1-5 and V is TRBV18, with no clear D. V gave up 0 bases and J gave up 3 bases, with 9 bases separating them. The germline V gene has CDR1 KGHSH and CDR2 LQKENI. The length of the CDR3 is 15 residues. CDR3 region: CASSPPLTDNQPQHF. The DNA of the CDR3 is TGTGCCAGCTCACCACCCTTGACCGACAATCAGCCCCAGCATTTT.

J is TRBJ2-1 and V is TRBV27; 7 bases agree with TRBD2. Per germline, CDR1 MNHEY and CDR2 SMNVEV (reference sequence). The ends lost 3 bases at V and 9 bases at J; junction bases unmatched: 5. CDR3 length: 13 residues. CDR3 in amino acids: CASSLDGGSEQFF. The CDR3 bases are TGTGCCAGCAGTTTGGACGGCGGGAGTGAGCAGTTCTTC.

The chain uses TRBV30 and TRBJ1-2; D gene unclear. The length of the CDR3 is 11 residues. CDR1 and CDR2 from the germline V gene are GTSNPN and SVGIG (reference sequence). Trimming took 2 bases from V and 7 from J, leaving 8 bases between them. CDR3 nucleotide sequence: TGTGCCTGGAGTAGCGGGGTTGGCTACACCTTC. Amino acid sequence: CAWSSGVGYTF. Full variable domain (remainder filled in from reference TRBV30 and TRBJ1-2): SQTIHQWPATLVQPVGSPLSLECTVEGTSNPNLYWYRQAAGRGLQLLFYSVGIGQISSEVPQNLSASRPQDRQFILSSKKLLLSDSGFYLCAWSSGVGYTFGSGTRLTVV.

This chain links TRBV12-5 with TRBJ2-3, with 9 bases identical to TRBD2. The length of the CDR3 is 18 residues. V was pared by 6 bases and J by 0 bases, with 13 bases of the junction left unmatched. CDR1 is LGHNT, CDR2 FRNRAP, per germline. CDR3 in DNA: TGTGCTAGTGGACCTAGCGGGACCCTGTCCTCTAGCACAGATACGCAGTATTTT. Translation: CASGPSGTLSSSTDTQYF.

This clone was detected a few times. This chain connects TRBV4-3 to TRBJ1-2; no reliable D call. The ends were cut back, 0 bases at V and 7 bases at J, with 15 bases in the middle. CDR3 length equals 15 residues. From germline, CDR1 is LGHNA and CDR2 YSLEER. The CDR3 sequence is CASSQEVSGDAGYTF. CDR3 sequence (DNA): TGCGCCAGCAGCCAAGAGGTTTCCGGGGATGCTGGCTACACCTTC.

This clone was detected only once. The gene calls are TRBV30 and TRBJ2-5; 9 bases align to TRBD2. V lost 5 bases and J lost 1; bases outside the gene matches: 5. Per germline, CDR1 GTSNPN and CDR2 SVGIG (reference sequence). The CDR3 runs to 14 residues. CDR3 in DNA: TGTGCCTGGGCGGGGGGGCCGGGCCAAGAGACCCAGTACTTC. Its translation: CAWAGGPGQETQYF.

The genes are TRBV29-1 and TRBJ2-7, with D perhaps given as TRBD1 or TRBD2 (5 bases each). Germline CDR1 SQVTM, CDR2 ANQGSEA. The CDR3 is 15 residues long. V dropped 5 bases and J dropped 5 bases, with 22 bases sitting between them. The CDR3 DNA reads as TGCAGCGTTAGCTGGGGGACGCAAGGTATCGACGAGCAGTACTTC. Its protein product is CSVSWGTQGIDEQYF.

This clone has a handful of counts. The chain combines TRBV4-3 with TRBJ1-1, with D possibly TRBD1 on 6 matching bases. This CDR3 contains 14 residues. The germline V gene has CDR1 LGHNA and CDR2 YSLEER. V lost 3 bases, J lost 1 base, and 9 bases lay in between. DNA of the CDR3: TGCGCCAGCAGCCAGTCGGGACAGAACACTGAAGCTTTCTTT. Its translation: CASSQSGQNTEAFF.

This chain uses TRBV5-6 with TRBJ2-1, with D tentatively TRBD1 (6 bases). CDR1 and CDR2 (germline): SGHDT, YYEEEE. Trimming stripped 2 bases from V and 7 bases from J, with 13 bases between. The CDR3 runs 14 residues. CDR3 bases: TGTGCCAGCAGCTTCGGTAACAGGGAAAATGAGCAGTTCTTC. Encoded protein: CASSFGNRENEQFF. Together with reference TRBV5-6 and TRBJ2-1, the CDR3 gives the full variable domain: DAGVTQSPTHLIKTRGQQVTLRCSPKSGHDTVSWYQQALGQGPQFIFQYYEEEERQRGNFPDRFSGHQFPNYSSELNVNALLLGDSALYLCASSFGNRENEQFFGPGTRLTVL.

This chain joins TRBV11-2 and TRBJ1-5; D is possibly TRBD1 (6 bases). This CDR3 has 15 amino acids. Germline V gene data show CDR1 as SGHAT and CDR2 as FQNNGV. The V gene lost 1 base and the J gene lost 4 bases, with 11 bases spanning the gap. For the CDR3, the DNA is TGTGCCAGCAGCTTAGGGACAGCTTTTAATCAGCCCCAGCATTTT. This encodes CASSLGTAFNQPQHF.

This clone occurred a few times. The chain joins TRBV18 to TRBJ2-7; D call uncertain. The CDR3 runs to 12 residues. Deletions cut 3 bases from V and 3 bases from J, with 6 bases between. CDR1 is KGHSH and CDR2 is LQKENI in the germline V gene. CDR3 protein: CASSPTIYEQYF. The CDR3 coding sequence is TGTGCCAGCTCACCTACCATCTACGAGCAGTACTTC.